These T cell receptor beta chains were read from a single sample in a study of OX40 agonist ivuxolimab in advanced cancers. The assay was immunoSEQ multiplex PCR, and TCRdb's table has in-frame clones only and misses some. The repertoire has 20,000 to 25,000 clones, around 81% of them found once; the top ten carry 23%. Source: CD4+ or CD8+ T cells sorted from blood, taken in a trial of the OX40 agonist ivuxolimab. The receptors originated from an adult with an advanced solid tumor such as melanoma, head and neck, liver or kidney cancer. The CDR3 runs from the conserved cysteine through the conserved F or W. The order of the fields is clone size, V gene, D gene, J gene, CDR3 DNA, CDR3 protein. A D gene is named only where the DNA matches it firmly. Clone size is not always given. Where it is, it says once, few, many or a class for expanded clones.

>.|TRBV27|TRBD2|TRBJ2-7
TGTGCCAGCAGGGGACTAGCGGACTACGATCAGTACTTC
CASRGLADYDQYF
>.|TRBV6-6|.|TRBJ1-5
TGTGCCAGCTTCCACGGGGGGTTCAGCAATCAGCCCCAGCATTTT
CASFHGGFSNQPQHF
>.|TRBV7-9|.|TRBJ2-7
TGTGCCAGCAGGACCGAGGGCCTCGGCTACGAGCAGTACTTC
CASRTEGLGYEQYF
>.|TRBV13|.|TRBJ2-5
TGTGCCAGCAGCCCTATGACTGGTACAGGGTGGACCCAGTACTTC
CASSPMTGTGWTQYF
>once|TRBV30|TRBD1|TRBJ2-5
TGTGCCTGGGCGGCGACAGGGACAGAGACCCAGTACTTC
CAWAATGTETQYF
>.|TRBV15|.|TRBJ2-7
TGTGCCACCAGCAGAGAGGCGGGTTCATCCTACGAGCAGTACTTC
CATSREAGSSYEQYF
>once|TRBV6-4|.|TRBJ1-6
TGTGCCAGCAGTTTAGGACCGGCCCATAATTCACCCCTCCACTTT
CASSLGPAHNSPLHF
>few|TRBV30|.|TRBJ1-1
TGTGCCTGGAGTGAAGGGAACACTGAAGCTTTCTTT
CAWSEGNTEAFF
>.|TRBV6-5|TRBD1|TRBJ1-1
TGTGCCAGCAGCTCTTGGACAGGGAGGACTGAAGCTTTCTTT
CASSSWTGRTEAFF
>once|TRBV19|.|TRBJ2-5
TGTGCCAGTAGTACGGAGCGAGAGACCCAGTACTTC
CASSTERETQYF
>few|TRBV7-9|.|TRBJ1-1
TGTGCCAGCAGCCCTCCCTTGGATGAAGCTTTCTTT
CASSPPLDEAFF
>.|TRBV11-2|.|TRBJ2-7
TGTGCCAGCAGCCCAGTTGCTTCAGCCACCTACGAGCAGTACTTC
CASSPVASATYEQYF
>.|TRBV7-2|.|TRBJ2-6
TGTGCCAGCAGCTTAAGAGGCCTCTCTGGGGCCAACGTCCTGACTTTC
CASSLRGLSGANVLTF
>.|TRBV7-3|.|TRBJ2-2
TGTGCCAGCAGCTTAGGGTCTCGGGGGGCGACCGGGGAGCTGTTTTTT
CASSLGSRGATGELFF
>.|TRBV4-3|TRBD1|TRBJ2-7
TGCGCCAGCAGCCCTTACAGGGGCCGCGGGCAGTACTTC
CASSPYRGRGQYF
>.|TRBV27|.|TRBJ2-2
TGTGCCAGCAGTTTATCCGGGGAGCTGTTTTTT
CASSLSGELFF
>.|TRBV19|.|TRBJ1-5
TGTGCCAGTAGTACCTTGTCGGGGGGCGCGGAACAGCCCCAGCATTTT
CASSTLSGGAEQPQHF
>.|TRBV7-9|.|TRBJ2-7
TGTGCCAGCAGCATGGGATCAGGGCCCTACGAGCAGTACTTC
CASSMGSGPYEQYF
>.|TRBV7-6|.|TRBJ2-6
TGTGCCAGCAGCTTAGTTCCTGGGGCCAACGTCCTGACTTTC
CASSLVPGANVLTF
>.|TRBV7-8|.|TRBJ1-3
TGTGCCAGCAGCTTTAATGGAAACACCATATATTTT
CASSFNGNTIYF
>.|TRBV7-2|.|TRBJ1-2
TGTGCCAGCAGCTTAGAGCTTACCGGGATCTATGGCTACACCTTC
CASSLELTGIYGYTF
>.|TRBV7-6|.|TRBJ2-1
TGTGCCAGCAGCTTTGACCCCTGGGAGAAACAGTTCTTC
CASSFDPWEKQFF
>.|TRBV9|TRBD1|TRBJ1-4
TGTGCCAGCAGCGTAGGGTTCAGGGGGAATGAAAAACTGTTTTTT
CASSVGFRGNEKLFF
>.|TRBV4-1|.|TRBJ1-2
TGCGCCAGCAGCCAAATCTCGCTGTTGGGGGCGGATGGCTACACCTTC
CASSQISLLGADGYTF
>.|TRBV27|.|TRBJ2-7
TGTGCCAGCAGTCCGTTCCGACAGTTTTACGAGCAGTACTTC
CASSPFRQFYEQYF
>.|TRBV9|TRBD2|TRBJ2-7
TGTGCCAGCAGCGTAGACCGGGAGGGCCGGGGGGAGCAGTACTTC
CASSVDREGRGEQYF
>.|TRBV7-6|TRBD1|TRBJ1-1
TGTGCCAGCAGCTTAAAGGGACAGGGTCTGAACACTGAAGCTTTCTTT
CASSLKGQGLNTEAFF
>.|TRBV2|.|TRBJ2-7
TGTGCCAGCATAGCAGGACGTGGCGAGCAGTACTTC
CASIAGRGEQYF
>few|TRBV6-5|.|TRBJ2-7
TGTGCCAGCAGTGATGTGGTCTACGAGCAGTACTTC
CASSDVVYEQYF
>.|TRBV5-6|TRBD1|TRBJ2-7
TGTGCCAGCAGCGTAGGGGGCTGGGACGAGCAGTACTTC
CASSVGGWDEQYF
>.|TRBV7-9|.|TRBJ2-1
TGTGCCAGCAGCTTAAGGAGGGATTGGAATGAGCAGTTCTTC
CASSLRRDWNEQFF
>once|TRBV19|.|TRBJ2-7
TGTGCCAGTAGTATAGAACAGAACTACTACGAGCAGTACTTC
CASSIEQNYYEQYF
>.|TRBV27|TRBD1|TRBJ2-7
TGTGCCAGCAGTTCCCTCGGGGGACAGGGGGTTCACGGCGGCTACGAGCAGTACTTC
CASSSLGGQGVHGGYEQYF
>.|TRBV13|.|TRBJ2-7
TGTGCCAGCAGCTTAGCCGGCGGTTCTTACGAGCAGTACTTC
CASSLAGGSYEQYF
>.|TRBV10-3|.|TRBJ2-1
TGTGCCATCAGTGAACAGGAACCCTACAATGAGCAGTTCTTC
CAISEQEPYNEQFF
>.|TRBV15|.|TRBJ2-5
TGTGCCACCAGCAGAGTTCCGGGGCCCATGGCAGAGACCCAGTACTTC
CATSRVPGPMAETQYF
>.|TRBV9|TRBD1|TRBJ2-3
TGTGCCAGCAGCGCAACAGGGGAAGATCGCACAGATACGCAGTATTTT
CASSATGEDRTDTQYF
>.|TRBV28|.|TRBJ2-7
TGTGCCAGCAGTTCGACCCGAGAGTTTGGGCAGTACTTC
CASSSTREFGQYF
>.|TRBV4-1|.|TRBJ2-1
TGCGCCAGCAGCCAAGACTCTGCAAATGAGCAGTTCTTC
CASSQDSANEQFF
>medium-sized|TRBV7-3|.|TRBJ2-3
TGTGCCAGCAGCTTAATGGCGGCTAGCACAGATACGCAGTATTTT
CASSLMAASTDTQYF
>.|TRBV5-4|.|TRBJ2-1
TGTGCCAGCAACCTCAGGGATGAGCAGTTCTTC
CASNLRDEQFF
>.|TRBV28|.|TRBJ1-1
TGTGCCAGCAGTTTGGGGGTGAACACTGAAGCTTTCTTT
CASSLGVNTEAFF
>.|TRBV27|.|TRBJ2-3
TGTGCCAGCAGTTTCCTCTTTAGCGGTTACTACCCCATGAGCACAGATACGCAGTATTTT
CASSFLFSGYYPMSTDTQYF
>.|TRBV10-1|TRBD1|TRBJ2-7
TGCGCCAGCAGTGAGTCCGGGGGACAGGGGTTATCCTACGAGCAGTACTTC
CASSESGGQGLSYEQYF
>.|TRBV5-4|.|TRBJ2-2
TGTGCCAGCAGCTTGTTTTCCGACACCGGGGAGCTGTTTTTT
CASSLFSDTGELFF
>once|TRBV7-6|.|TRBJ1-6
TGTGCCAGCAGCTTAGAGGGCGGACCGAGGCCTAATTCACCCCTCCACTTT
CASSLEGGPRPNSPLHF
>.|TRBV19|.|TRBJ2-7
TGTGCCAGTAGGGGGACTGCGACCTACGAGCAGTACTTC
CASRGTATYEQYF
>.|TRBV19|TRBD2|TRBJ2-7
TGTGCCAGTAGTACCGGACTAGATGGCGAGCAGTACTTC
CASSTGLDGEQYF
>many|TRBV6-4|.|TRBJ2-3
TGTGCCAGCAGGGGGACCGAGACAGATACGCAGTATTTT
CASRGTETDTQYF
>.|TRBV2|.|TRBJ2-7
TGTGCCAGCGGCCCTCGACAGGACGAGCAGTACTTC
CASGPRQDEQYF
>.|TRBV4-1|TRBD2|TRBJ2-7
TGCGCCAGCAGCTTAAGAGCGGGAGGGGCTTACGAGCAGTACTTC
CASSLRAGGAYEQYF
>once|TRBV28|.|TRBJ1-1
TGTGCCAGCAGTTTAGACCCAGGGGAAGCATCGGACACTGAAGCTTTCTTT
CASSLDPGEASDTEAFF
>.|TRBV19|.|TRBJ2-5
TGTGCCAGTAGTATCGGAGGGTTAGGGAGACGAAAGACCCAGTACTTC
CASSIGGLGRRKTQYF